This is a list of T cell receptor beta chains from one sample in a study of blood T cell repertoires in COVID-19. Generated by immunoSEQ multiplex PCR, the TCRdb table keeps only in-frame clones and is missing some. In the table there are 150,000 to 190,000 clones, more than 80% of which are singletons. The sample was peripheral blood. The receptors come from a woman aged 40 to 49 with acute or convalescent COVID-19. The CDR3 runs from the conserved cysteine through the conserved F or W. A D gene is named only where the DNA matches it firmly. Clone size is stated in some rows and not others, as once, few, many or a class when expanded.

TRBV7-2	TRBD2	TRBJ2-1	-	TGTGCCAGCAGTCGAACTAGCGGGTTATCCTCCTACAATGAGCAGTTCTTC	CASSRTSGLSSYNEQFF
TRBV24-1	TRBD1	TRBJ1-2	-	TGTGCCACCAGTGATTCCACAGGGGGCTCCCTTGGCTACACCTTC	CATSDSTGGSLGYTF
TRBV29-1	-	TRBJ1-2	-	TGCAGCGTTGTTACAGGTGGCTATGGCTACACCTTC	CSVVTGGYGYTF
TRBV12-3/TRBV12-4	TRBD1	TRBJ2-7	-	TGTGCCAGCAGACTCGGGACAGGGTCCGAGCAGTACTTC	CASRLGTGSEQYF
TRBV14	TRBD2	TRBJ2-1	-	TGTGCCAGCAGCCACACCCTTAGCGGGAGAGGGAATGAGCAGTTCTTC	CASSHTLSGRGNEQFF
TRBV19	-	TRBJ1-3	-	TGTGCCAGTAGTATAGATGGAGGGTCCTCTTATGGAAACACCATATATTTT	CASSIDGGSSYGNTIYF
TRBV5-1	-	TRBJ1-4	-	TGCGCCAGCAGCTCACGACAGACTAATGAAAAACTGTTTTTT	CASSSRQTNEKLFF
TRBV7-8	-	TRBJ2-7	-	TGTGCCAGCAGGTCTAGGGGCGGCTCCTACGAGCAGTACTTC	CASRSRGGSYEQYF
TRBV7-3	-	TRBJ1-3	-	TGTGCCAGCAGCCCACCCCAGTTTTTCTCTGGAAACACCATATATTTT	CASSPPQFFSGNTIYF
TRBV7-9	TRBD1	TRBJ1-5	-	TGTGCCAGCAGCCGACAGGGAGGAAGCAATCAGCCCCAGCATTTT	CASSRQGGSNQPQHF
TRBV29-1	-	TRBJ1-2	-	TGCAGCGTTGATAGTCCGGGTAATCAGGGTGGTGGCTACACCTTC	CSVDSPGNQGGGYTF
TRBV11-3	-	TRBJ2-7	few	TGTGCCAGCAAGGGGATCTACGAGCAGTACTTC	CASKGIYEQYF
TRBV28	-	TRBJ1-3	-	TGTGCCAGCGGGACATCCTCTGGAAACACCATATATTTT	CASGTSSGNTIYF
TRBV7-2	-	TRBJ1-1	-	TGTGCCAGCAGCTTAGACGGGTTGGGCACTGAAGCTTTCTTT	CASSLDGLGTEAFF
TRBV23-1	TRBD2	TRBJ2-5	-	TGCGCCAGCAGTCCCCCTAGCGGCGGGGAGACCCAGTACTTC	CASSPPSGGETQYF
TRBV11-2	-	TRBJ2-7	-	TGTGCCAGCAGCTTAGACAGGGGCTCCTACGAGCAGTACTTC	CASSLDRGSYEQYF
TRBV27	TRBD2	TRBJ2-7	-	TGTGCCAGCAGTTTATCAATCGGGACTAGCGGTACCTACGAGCAGTACTTC	CASSLSIGTSGTYEQYF
TRBV28	-	TRBJ1-4	-	TGTGCCAGCAGTACCCCCCAGGGTCACGAAAAACTGTTTTTT	CASSTPQGHEKLFF
TRBV28	-	TRBJ2-7	once	TGTGCCAGCAGTTTATGGGGAGAGGGAGAGCAGTACTTC	CASSLWGEGEQYF
TRBV5-5	TRBD2	TRBJ2-7	-	TGTGCCAGCAGCTTGGGGTCGTCGCGGGGGAGATGGTACGAGCAGTACTTC	CASSLGSSRGRWYEQYF
TRBV30	TRBD1	TRBJ2-2	-	TGTGCCTGGAGTGTAAGGCAGGGGGCTACCGGGGAGCTGTTTTTT	CAWSVRQGATGELFF
TRBV19	-	TRBJ2-7	few	TGTGCCAGTAGTATACCGGGACAAAACTACGAGCAGTACTTC	CASSIPGQNYEQYF
TRBV4-1	-	TRBJ2-7	-	TGCGCCAGCAGCCAAGGGGGCGGGACGGTCTACGAGCAGTACTTC	CASSQGGGTVYEQYF
TRBV11-3	TRBD1	TRBJ2-5	-	TGTGCCAGCAGCTTCCGAGGGACAGCTGAAGAGACCCAGTACTTC	CASSFRGTAEETQYF
TRBV4-1	TRBD1	TRBJ2-7	-	TGCGCCAGCAGCCAAGTATACAGGGGAAGGCTGGAGCAGTACTTC	CASSQVYRGRLEQYF
TRBV5-8	-	TRBJ2-1	-	TGTGCCAGCAGATTTTGGGGGGTGACCCTGAGTTACAATGAGCAGTTCTTC	CASRFWGVTLSYNEQFF
TRBV3-1/TRBV3-2	TRBD2	TRBJ2-2	-	TGTGCCAGCAGCTCGGGACTAGCGGGGACCACCGGGGAGCTGTTTTTT	CASSSGLAGTTGELFF
TRBV15	TRBD1	TRBJ1-2	-	TGTGCCACCACCGGGACAGGGGGTGGCTACACCTTC	CATTGTGGGYTF
TRBV11-2	-	TRBJ1-5	-	TGTGCCAGCAGCTTAGGGGAGAATCAGCCCCAGCATTTT	CASSLGENQPQHF
TRBV11-2	-	TRBJ2-1	-	TGTGCCAGCAGCTCCGTTAGCCTGTTCTTC	CASSSVSLFF
TRBV6-5	TRBD2	TRBJ2-7	-	TGTGCCAGCAGTTACTCTGGCGGGGGGACCTACGAGCAGTACTTC	CASSYSGGGTYEQYF
TRBV6-2/TRBV6-3	-	TRBJ2-7	few	TGTGCCAGCAGTTACCTACAGACGAATGCGCAGTACTTC	CASSYLQTNAQYF
TRBV19	-	TRBJ1-3	-	TGTGCCAGTATGGGGGCCGGGACTGGAAACACCATATATTTT	CASMGAGTGNTIYF
TRBV24-1	-	TRBJ2-1	-	TGTGCCACCAGTGATTTTATACAGGGAATTTATGAGCAGTTCTTC	CATSDFIQGIYEQFF
TRBV9	TRBD1	TRBJ1-3	-	TGTGCCAGCAGCGGACAGGGGAGCTCTGGAAACACCATATATTTT	CASSGQGSSGNTIYF
TRBV7-9	TRBD1	TRBJ2-7	-	TGTGCCAGCAGCCCGGGACAGGGGCCCTACGAGCAGTACTTC	CASSPGQGPYEQYF
TRBV28	-	TRBJ2-7	few	TGTGCCAGCAGTTCGCTCGCAGGGTCCGACGAGCAGTACTTC	CASSSLAGSDEQYF
TRBV6-5	-	TRBJ1-4	-	TGTGCCAGCGGGGTCGGGACACGGACTAATGAAAAACTGTTTTTT	CASGVGTRTNEKLFF
TRBV14	TRBD1	TRBJ1-6	-	TGTGCCAGCAGCACCAGGGGGCGGTCACCCCTCCACTTT	CASSTRGRSPLHF
TRBV5-1	-	TRBJ2-7	-	TGCGCCAGCAGCTTGGAAGCAGGTTTGTACGAGCAGTACTTC	CASSLEAGLYEQYF
TRBV6-6	-	TRBJ2-7	-	TGTGCCAGCAGTTACTCGAGAGGAGTTTCCCCGGGCGAGCAGTACTTC	CASSYSRGVSPGEQYF
TRBV30	-	TRBJ1-2	-	TGTGCCTGGAGTGAAGGACAAACTATCTATGGCTACACCTTC	CAWSEGQTIYGYTF